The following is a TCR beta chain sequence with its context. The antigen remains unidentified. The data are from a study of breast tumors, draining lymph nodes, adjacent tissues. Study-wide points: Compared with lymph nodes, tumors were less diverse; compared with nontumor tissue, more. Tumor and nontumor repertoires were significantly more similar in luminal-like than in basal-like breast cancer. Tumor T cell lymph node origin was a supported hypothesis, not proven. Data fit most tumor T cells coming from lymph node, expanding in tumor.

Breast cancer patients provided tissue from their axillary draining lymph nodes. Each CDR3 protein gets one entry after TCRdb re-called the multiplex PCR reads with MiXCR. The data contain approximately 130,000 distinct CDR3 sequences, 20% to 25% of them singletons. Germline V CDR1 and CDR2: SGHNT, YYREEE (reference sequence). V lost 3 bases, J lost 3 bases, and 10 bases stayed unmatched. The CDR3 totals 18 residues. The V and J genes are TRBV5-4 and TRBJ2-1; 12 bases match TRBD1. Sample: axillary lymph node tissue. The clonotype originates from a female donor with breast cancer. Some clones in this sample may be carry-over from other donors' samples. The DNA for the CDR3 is TGTGCCAGCAGCTCCGCGGGACAGGGGGCTTCGTTCTACAATGAGCAGTTCTTC. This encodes CASSSAGQGASFYNEQFF.